This T cell receptor (beta chain) originates from a study of T cell repertoires in cytomegalovirus infection (dated by TCRdb to between 2018 and 2020). Regarding the study in general: Donor HLA type was relevant to the analysis, as public TCR beta signatures indicated carriage of CMV infection together with the matching HLA type.

Findings and caveats that apply to the study as a whole: In the ex vivo response, HLA-C-restricted CMV-specific TCR beta clonotypes were dominant, and in two of eight donors the single most frequent clonotype came from this HLA-C-restricted group. In both this cohort and an independent 352-donor cohort, the cumulative frequency of public TCR beta family members distinguished carriers of CMV infection plus the relevant HLA type.

Instrument used: Illumina HiSeq 1500. Using fastp at Q25 and MiXCR, TCRdb reprocessed the public reads and kept productive beta chains. Entries that share a CDR3 protein sequence are merged under the most common genes and DNA. The sample table lists 200,000 to 250,000 distinct CDR3 sequences, around 6.2% of them with a count of one. About 6.3% of the sample is held by the ten biggest clonotypes. In this sample, this clonotype turned up many times. Its antigen is still unknown. Within one base of it there is no much larger clone, and no base qualities were kept. V and J are trimmed by 3 bases and 12 bases, and the gene matches miss 11 bases of the junction. The CDR3, from cysteine to phenylalanine, totals 14 residues. The entry retains the CDR3 DNA only, 42 bases that are in frame from base 1.

This chain joins TRBV12-3 or TRBV12-4 to TRBJ2-1, and 7 junction bases match TRBD2. The origin of this receptor is a human donor in good health (CMV status not recorded). Some clones in this sample may be carry-over from other donors' samples. The specimen sequenced was PBMCs. The CDR3 here reads CASSFGDYGPGQFF. At the DNA level, the sequence is TGTGCCAGCAGTTTTGGGGACTATGGGCCGGGGCAGTTCTTC.